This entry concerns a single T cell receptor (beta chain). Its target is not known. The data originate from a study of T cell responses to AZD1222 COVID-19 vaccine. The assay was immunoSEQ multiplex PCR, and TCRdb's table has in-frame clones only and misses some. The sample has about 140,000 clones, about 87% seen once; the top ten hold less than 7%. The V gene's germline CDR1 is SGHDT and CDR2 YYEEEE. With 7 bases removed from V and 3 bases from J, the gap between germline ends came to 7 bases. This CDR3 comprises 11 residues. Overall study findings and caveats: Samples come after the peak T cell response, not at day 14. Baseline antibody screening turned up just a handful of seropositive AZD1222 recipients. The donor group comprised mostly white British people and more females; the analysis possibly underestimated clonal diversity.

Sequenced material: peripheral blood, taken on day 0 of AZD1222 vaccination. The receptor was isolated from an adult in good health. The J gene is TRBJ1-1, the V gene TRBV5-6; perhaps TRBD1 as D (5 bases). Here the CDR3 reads CASWGDTEAFF. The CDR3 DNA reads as TGTGCCAGCTGGGGGGACACTGAAGCTTTCTTT.